This paragraph covers one TCR beta chain sequence. Its antigen is currently not known. Per-base qualities were not stored, and no clone one base away is much larger. The data stem from a study of T-cell memory formation after mild COVID-19 (dated by TCRdb to about 2021). In terms of the full investigation: Most TCR sequence clusters were specific to one of the two donors. In a couple of donors, T-cell clones that expanded and contracted after mild COVID-19 were followed by sequencing TCRalpha and TCRbeta repertoires longitudinally. Two young, previously healthy adult volunteers, one female and one male, were included in the cohort.

What the research found in general, with its limitations: Contracting CD4+ clones were located mainly in the CM and EM memory subsets, whereas CD8+ clones were found to be enriched in EMRA. SARS-CoV-2 specificity of the second-wave clones peaking on day 37 was not confirmed. The detection of some responding clones in pre-infection memory suggests that pre-existing cross-reactive memory T cells joined the SARS-CoV-2 response. Balanced CD4/CD8 phenotypes were observed for clones contracting from day 15 to 85, whereas a bias towards CD4+ was observed for a second wave of clones expanding from day 15 to 37. Only two mild cases were covered by the study, and larger cohorts that include severe cases with pre-infection samples were considered necessary.

Ficoll-Paque density gradient centrifugation was used to isolate PBMCs. The CDR3 numbers 13 residues from cysteine through phenylalanine. Only CDR3 DNA is held: 39 bases, read in frame from base 1. From the germline V gene, CDR1 is SQVTM and CDR2 is ANQGSEA. Trimming leaves V shorter by 3 bases and J shorter by 3 bases, with the junction holding 3 bases beyond the gene matches. The listed sequencing device is Illumina NovaSeq 6000. TCRalpha and TCRbeta cDNA libraries were constructed by 5'RACE with constant-segment primers, with sample barcodes and unique molecular identifiers being introduced. RNA was extracted from every sample with Trizol reagent. The libraries were amplified in two PCR steps, and the second step added a second sample barcode and Illumina TruSeq adapters. Libraries were sequenced on an Illumina NovaSeq with 2 x 150 bp paired-end reads. On the study's bioinformatics: Demultiplexing of reads and collapsing into UMI-guided consensus sequences were performed with migec v1.2.7. Using mixcr v2.1.11, the UMI consensuses were aligned to TRA and TRB V and J templates and assembled into clonotypes. A clonotype was counted as expanded or contracted only when both edgeR and NoisET called the clonotype significant, with the noise models trained on biological replicates. For edgeR calls, the cutoffs were a false discovery rate-adjusted p below 0.01 and a log2 fold-change threshold of 1. As an exploratory analysis of dynamics, max-normalized trajectories of the 1000 most abundant clonotypes were examined with PCA combined with hierarchical clustering. The CD4 or CD8 phenotype of responding clones was assigned using the separately sequenced CD4+ and CD8+ repertoires. TCRdb's own reprocessing of the public reads used fastp at Q25 and MiXCR and kept productive beta chains. Each CDR3 protein gets just one entry, which takes the most common genes and DNA from the rows behind it. TCRdb's processing, not the authors' own work, is the source of the V and J calls. Recorded for this sample are roughly 510,000 distinct CDR3 sequences; approximately 15% of them occurred a single time. The ten largest clones represent about 8.6% of the sample.

Sequencing was done on a sample of PBMCs or a T cell subset sorted from them (not recorded which). This receptor was identified in an adult woman who had mild COVID-19 (a few samples of this study predate the infection). The sample titles of this study are shuffled in the database, so cell type and time point are left out; the donor was told from shared clones. Recombination connected TRBV29-1 to TRBJ1-2, and 8 junction bases match TRBD1. CDR3 sequence: CSVDPGQDYGYTF. Here is the DNA: TGCAGCGTTGACCCGGGACAGGACTATGGCTACACCTTC.